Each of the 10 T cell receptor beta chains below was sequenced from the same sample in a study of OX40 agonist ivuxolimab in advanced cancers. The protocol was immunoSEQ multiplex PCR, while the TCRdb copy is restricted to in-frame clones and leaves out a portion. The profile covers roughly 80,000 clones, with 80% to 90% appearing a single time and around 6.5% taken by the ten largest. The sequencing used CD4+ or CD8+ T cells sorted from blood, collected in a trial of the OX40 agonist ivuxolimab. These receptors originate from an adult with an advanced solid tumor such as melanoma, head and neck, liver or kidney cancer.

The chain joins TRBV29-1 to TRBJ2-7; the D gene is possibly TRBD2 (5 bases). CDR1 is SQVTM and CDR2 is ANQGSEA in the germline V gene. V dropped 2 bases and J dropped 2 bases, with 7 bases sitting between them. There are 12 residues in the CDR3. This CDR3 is CSVEYGTYEQYF. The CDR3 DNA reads TGCAGCGTTGAATACGGGACCTACGAGCAGTACTTC.

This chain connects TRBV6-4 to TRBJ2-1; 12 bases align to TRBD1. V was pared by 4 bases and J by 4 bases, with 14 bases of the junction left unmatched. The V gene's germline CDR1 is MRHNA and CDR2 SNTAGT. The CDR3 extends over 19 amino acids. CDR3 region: CASSVRAGQGAGEYNEQFF. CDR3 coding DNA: TGTGCCAGCAGTGTGAGGGCGGGACAGGGGGCAGGGGAGTACAATGAGCAGTTCTTC.

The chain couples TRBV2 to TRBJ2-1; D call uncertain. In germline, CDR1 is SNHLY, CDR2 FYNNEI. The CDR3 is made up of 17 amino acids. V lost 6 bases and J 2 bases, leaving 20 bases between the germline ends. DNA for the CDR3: TGTGCCAGCAGCATCGATAAAGCATGGGGTGCCTACAATGAGCAGTTCTTC. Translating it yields CASSIDKAWGAYNEQFF.

CDR3 region: CASSIPGGGTEAFF. The CDR3 DNA reads TGTGCCAGTAGTATACCAGGGGGAGGGACTGAAGCTTTCTTT. The V and J genes are TRBV19 and TRBJ1-1, with TRBD1 matching 7 bases. This CDR3 comprises 14 residues. V lost 2 bases to trimming and J lost 5 bases; unmatched junction nucleotides: 5. Germline assignment: CDR1 LNHDA and CDR2 SQIVND (reference sequence).

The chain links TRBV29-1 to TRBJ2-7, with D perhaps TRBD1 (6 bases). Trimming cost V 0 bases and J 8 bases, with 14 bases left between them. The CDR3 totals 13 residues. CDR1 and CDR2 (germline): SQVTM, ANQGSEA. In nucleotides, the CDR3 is TGCAGCGTTGAAGAACAGGGCAGAATGCAGCAGTACTTC. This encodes CSVEEQGRMQQYF.

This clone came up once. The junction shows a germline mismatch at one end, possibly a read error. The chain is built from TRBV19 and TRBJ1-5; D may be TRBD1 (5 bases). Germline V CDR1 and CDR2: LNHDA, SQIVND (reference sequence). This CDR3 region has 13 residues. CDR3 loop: CASEQDSDQPQHF. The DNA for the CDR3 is TGTGCCAGTGAACAGGATAGCGATCAGCCCCAGCATTTT.

The CDR3 coding sequence is TGTGCCAGCAGTTATGGTCGGGGGGTGGCTGAAGCTTTCTTT. Amino acids: CASSYGRGVAEAFF. The chain links TRBV6-5 to TRBJ1-1, with a possible D match to TRBD1 (5 bases). V was cut by 3 bases and J by 6 bases, with 14 bases left in between. This CDR3 comprises 14 residues. The germline V gene has CDR1 MNHEY and CDR2 SVGAGI.

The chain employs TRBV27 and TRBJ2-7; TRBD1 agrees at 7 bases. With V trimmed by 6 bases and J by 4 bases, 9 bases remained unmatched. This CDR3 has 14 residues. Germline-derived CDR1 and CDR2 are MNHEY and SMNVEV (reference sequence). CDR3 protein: CASRRGGPQYEQYF. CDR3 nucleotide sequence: TGTGCCAGCAGGAGAGGGGGCCCCCAATACGAGCAGTACTTC.

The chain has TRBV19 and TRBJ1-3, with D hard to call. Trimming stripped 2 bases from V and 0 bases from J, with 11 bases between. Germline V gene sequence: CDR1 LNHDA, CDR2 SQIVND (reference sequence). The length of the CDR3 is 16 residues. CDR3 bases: TGTGCCAGTAGTATAAGTCAGCTTCACTCTGGAAACACCATATATTTT. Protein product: CASSISQLHSGNTIYF.

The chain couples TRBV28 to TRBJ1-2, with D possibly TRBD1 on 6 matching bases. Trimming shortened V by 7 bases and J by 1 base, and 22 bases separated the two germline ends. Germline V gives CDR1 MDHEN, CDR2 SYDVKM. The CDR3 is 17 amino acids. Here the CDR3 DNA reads TGTGCCAGCACCCCGGGGGGATCGGGGGCCGGTAACTATGGCTACACCTTC. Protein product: CASTPGGSGAGNYGYTF.